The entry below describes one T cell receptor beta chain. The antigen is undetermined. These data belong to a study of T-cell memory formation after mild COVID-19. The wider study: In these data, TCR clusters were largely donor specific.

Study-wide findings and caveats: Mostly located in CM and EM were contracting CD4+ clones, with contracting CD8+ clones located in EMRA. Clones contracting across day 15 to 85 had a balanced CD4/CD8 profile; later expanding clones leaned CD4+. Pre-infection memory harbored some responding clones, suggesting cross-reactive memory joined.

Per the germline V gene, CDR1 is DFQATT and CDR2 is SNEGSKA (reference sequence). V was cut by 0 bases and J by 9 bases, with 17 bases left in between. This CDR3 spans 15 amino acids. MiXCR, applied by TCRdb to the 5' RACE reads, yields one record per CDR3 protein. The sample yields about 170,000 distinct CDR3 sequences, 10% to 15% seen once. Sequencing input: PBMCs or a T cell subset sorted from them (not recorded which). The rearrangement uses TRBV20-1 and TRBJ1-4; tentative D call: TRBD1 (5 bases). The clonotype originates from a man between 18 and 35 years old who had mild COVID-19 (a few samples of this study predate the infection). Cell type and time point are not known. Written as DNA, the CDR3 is TGCAGTGCTAGAGATCCCAGGGTGACAGATAAAAAACTGTTTTTT. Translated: CSARDPRVTDKKLFF.